Following are 31 T cell receptor beta chains from one sample sequenced in a study of T cells in Graves' hyperthyroidism and ophthalmopathy. It was RNA transcripts that yielded the amplified TCR beta CDR3 regions. TCR CDR3 underwent first-round RT-PCR with the HTBI primer set. One entry per CDR3 protein results from TCRdb running MiXCR on the multiplex PCR reads. Among about 740,000 distinct CDR3 sequences listed, 12% to 15% were seen once. Sequencing was carried out using blood. These receptors all come from a woman aged 18 to 35 with Graves' hyperthyroidism.

The sample holds many counts of this clonotype. The chain has TRBV12-3 or TRBV12-4 and TRBJ1-1, with TRBD1 as a possible D gene (5 bases). This CDR3 comprises 12 residues. V was cut by 1 base and J by 8 bases, with 8 bases left in between. For the CDR3, the DNA is TGTGCCAGCAGTTTAGGGACATACGAAGCTTTCTTT. Translated: CASSLGTYEAFF.

This clonotype was seen more than once but under ten times. V and J are TRBV29-1 and TRBJ2-5; weak D call: TRBD1 (5 bases). Germline CDR1 SQVTM, CDR2 ANQGSEA. CDR3 length: 12 residues. The V end was cut by 4 bases, the J end by 9 bases, with 15 bases between. CDR3 in amino acids: CSVVMGLGAQYF. CDR3 coding DNA: TGCAGCGTTGTAATGGGGTTAGGGGCCCAGTACTTC.

In its sample, this clonotype was seen many times. The gene calls are TRBV5-1 and TRBJ2-1; 7 nucleotides line up with TRBD2. The CDR3 is made up of 17 amino acids. V lost 0 bases to trimming and J lost 8 bases; unmatched junction nucleotides: 14. Germline values: CDR1 SGHRS, CDR2 YFSETQ. CDR3 bases: TGCGCCAGCAGCTTGGGGGTCCTAGCGGCCTCTCTGCATGAGCAGTTCTTC. It specifies CASSLGVLAASLHEQFF.

J is TRBJ2-1 and V is TRBV28; D gene ambiguous. The ends were cut back, 8 bases at V and 10 bases at J, with 9 bases in the middle. The germline CDR1 and CDR2 sequences are MDHEN and SYDVKM. This CDR3 spans 10 amino acids. The CDR3 reads CASLKPEQFF. Here the CDR3 DNA reads TGTGCCAGCTTAAAGCCCGAGCAGTTCTTC.

This clonotype has more than one count but fewer than ten. The CDR3 protein is CASSLYSRTDTQYF. The DNA for the CDR3 is TGTGCCAGCAGTTTATACAGTCGCACAGATACGCAGTATTTT. The rearrangement links TRBV27 to TRBJ2-3; no firm D call. Trimming shortened V by 1 base and J by 1 base, and 6 bases separated the two germline ends. CDR3 length equals 14 residues. Germline loops: CDR1 MNHEY, CDR2 SMNVEV (reference sequence).

This clonotype has a handful of counts. One junction end does not reproduce the germline sequence, and a read error may be involved. The chain recombines TRBV7-2 with TRBJ2-1; no definite D call. This CDR3 contains 11 residues. Germline values: CDR1 SGHTA, CDR2 FQGNSA. CDR3 DNA: TGTGCCAGCAGCGCATACAATGCGCAGTTCTTC. This gives the protein CASSAYNAQFF.

Ten or more counts support this clonotype. The chain joins TRBV6-1 to TRBJ2-5; a possible D gene is TRBD1 (5 bases). CDR1 is MNHNS and CDR2 is SASEGT in the germline V gene. The CDR3 is 14 amino acids. The V end lost 5 bases, the J end lost 5 bases, and 15 bases lay between the germline ends. The CDR3 sequence is CASSTGQGSETQYF. The CDR3 nucleotides read TGTGCCAGCAGTACCGGTCAGGGATCCGAGACCCAGTACTTC.

The chain's CDR3 is CASSLARDSNYGYTF. The CDR3 DNA sequence: TGTGCCAGCAGCTTAGCGCGAGACAGCAACTATGGCTACACCTTC. J is TRBJ1-2 and V is TRBV7-2, with D perhaps TRBD1 (5 bases). The CDR3 totals 15 residues. V was cut by 0 bases and J by 2 bases, with 10 bases left in between. The germline CDR1 and CDR2 sequences are SGHTA and FQGNSA.

This clonotype was counted ten times or more. The rearrangement uses TRBV20-1 and TRBJ2-7; possibly TRBD1 for D (5 bases). Germline V gives CDR1 DFQATT, CDR2 SNEGSKA (reference sequence). This CDR3 comprises 12 residues. Trimming pared 3 bases from V and 4 bases from J, leaving 10 bases between. The CDR3 DNA sequence: TGCAGTGCTAGGGACATAGCATACGAGCAGTACTTC. Its protein is CSARDIAYEQYF.

This clonotype has only a few counts. The genes are TRBV20-1 and TRBJ2-3, with D possibly being TRBD2 (5 bases). Trimming took 1 base from V and 6 from J, leaving 11 bases between them. Germline lookup yields CDR1 DFQATT and CDR2 SNEGSKA (reference sequence). This CDR3 has 13 amino acids. Here the CDR3 reads CSARVDYADTQYF. The CDR3 nucleotides are TGCAGTGCTAGAGTCGACTATGCGGATACGCAGTATTTT.

This clonotype was detected many times. The gene calls are TRBV20-1 and TRBJ2-1; D may correspond to TRBD1 or TRBD2 (5 bases each). Germline V gene lookup returns CDR1 DFQATT and CDR2 SNEGSKA (reference sequence). The germline V and J ends were trimmed by 4 bases and 6 bases, with 19 bases remaining between them. There are 15 residues in the CDR3. The CDR3 spells CSATSSGKGGNEQFF. Here the CDR3 DNA reads TGCAGTGCTACATCATCAGGGAAAGGAGGCAATGAGCAGTTCTTC.

The V and J genes are TRBV10-1 and TRBJ2-1, with TRBD2 identical over 12 bases. Unmatched junction bases numbered 6, after V lost 4 bases and J lost 5 bases. Germline CDR1 is WNHNN and CDR2 is SYGVQD (reference sequence). This CDR3 has 16 amino acids. The CDR3 loop is CASSGSRTSGNNEQFF. CDR3 coding DNA: TGCGCCAGCAGTGGGTCCCGGACTAGCGGGAACAATGAGCAGTTCTTC.

This clonotype has at least ten counts. The chain couples TRBV13 to TRBJ2-7, with a possible D match to TRBD2 (6 bases). The CDR3 is made up of 17 amino acids. Trimming took 5 bases from V and 0 from J, leaving 20 bases between them. Germline V gives CDR1 PRHDT, CDR2 FYEKMQ (reference sequence). The CDR3 spells CASSHGGRTDRSYEQYF. The CDR3 DNA reads as TGTGCCAGCAGCCACGGAGGGCGGACGGATCGCTCCTACGAGCAGTACTTC.

This clonotype has just a few counts. V usage is TRBV4-1 and J usage is TRBJ1-1; tentatively, D is TRBD1 (5 bases). V gave up 4 bases and J gave up 1 base, with 10 bases separating them. CDR1 is MGHRA, CDR2 YSYEKL, per germline. The CDR3 consists of 14 residues. CDR3 nucleotides: TGCGCCAGCAGCCGCGTGACAGCGAACACTGAAGCTTTCTTT. Its translation is CASSRVTANTEAFF.

This clonotype turned up a few times. The rearrangement links TRBV29-1 to TRBJ1-2, with TRBD1 matching over 7 bases. The CDR3 runs 13 residues. Germline CDR1 SQVTM, CDR2 ANQGSEA. The CDR3 spells CGLSRGGNYGYTF. In DNA form, the CDR3 reads TGCGGCCTGAGTCGAGGGGGCAACTATGGCTACACCTTC.

The rearrangement links TRBV2 to TRBJ1-5; 7 bases match TRBD1. V shed 4 bases, J shed 5 bases, and the junction held 5 bases outside the gene matches. In germline, CDR1 is SNHLY, CDR2 FYNNEI. This CDR3 has 14 residues. The CDR3 nucleotides are TGTGCCAGCAGTGGGCAGGGGGTGTATCAGCCCCAGCATTTT. Amino acid sequence: CASSGQGVYQPQHF.

This clonotype was observed at least ten times. The rearrangement links TRBV5-6 to TRBJ1-5, with D hard to call. The CDR3 covers 13 residues. Germline V gives CDR1 SGHDT, CDR2 YYEEEE. Trimming took 4 bases from V and 6 from J, leaving 11 bases between them. The CDR3 reads CASSDSSGQPQHF. The CDR3 DNA reads TGTGCCAGCAGCGATTCGTCGGGTCAGCCCCAGCATTTT.

In its sample, this clonotype was seen a few times. This rearrangement joins TRBV5-5 to TRBJ2-7; D is unresolved. The CDR3 consists of 14 residues. Germline V gives CDR1 SGHKS, CDR2 YYEKEE (reference sequence). The germline V and J ends were trimmed by 3 bases and 5 bases, with 15 bases remaining between them. The CDR3 sequence: CASSSLRVKDEQYF. The CDR3 DNA sequence: TGTGCCAGCAGCTCACTTCGGGTTAAGGACGAGCAGTACTTC.

This clonotype has ten or more counts. The V gene is TRBV20-1, the J gene TRBJ2-2, with 8 bases aligning to TRBD2. Losses at the gene ends were 5 bases for V and 2 bases for J; bases not matched to a gene: 4. Germline V CDR1 and CDR2: DFQATT, SNEGSKA (reference sequence). The CDR3 contains 14 residues. The CDR3 here is CSAGLAANTGELFF. As DNA, the CDR3 is TGCAGTGCTGGACTAGCTGCAAACACCGGGGAGCTGTTTTTT.

This clonotype was picked up a small number of times. The J gene is TRBJ1-5, the V gene TRBV6-2 or TRBV6-3; the match to TRBD1 covers 7 bases. The CDR3 consists of 13 residues. V was pared by 6 bases and J by 6 bases, with 5 bases of the junction left unmatched. The germline gives CDR1 MNHEY, CDR2 SVGEGT. As DNA, the CDR3 is TGTGCCAGCAGCTGGGACAGATCTCAGCCCCAGCATTTT. Its translation is CASSWDRSQPQHF.

This clonotype occurred many times. The chain uses TRBV3-1 and TRBJ2-7, with D possibly being TRBD1 or TRBD2 (5 bases each). CDR1 and CDR2 from the germline V gene are LGHDT and YNNKEL (reference sequence). The CDR3 is 13 residues long. V lost 0 bases to trimming and J lost 6 bases, with 9 bases between them. The CDR3 loop reads CASSQDRDGEQYF. Written as DNA, the CDR3 is TGTGCCAGCAGCCAAGACCGGGACGGCGAGCAGTACTTC.

This chain joins TRBV15 and TRBJ2-5, with D perhaps TRBD2 (6 bases). Trimming took 0 bases from V and 1 from J, leaving 12 bases between them. This CDR3 region has 16 residues. Looked up from germline, CDR1 is LNHNV and CDR2 is YYDKDF (reference sequence). The CDR3 nucleotides read TGTGCCACCAGCAGAGATCCGACCGGGAGCCAAGAGACCCAGTACTTC. Protein sequence: CATSRDPTGSQETQYF. The full variable domain, completed using reference TRBV15 and TRBJ2-5, is DAMVIQNPRYQVTQFGKPVTLSCSQTLNHNVMYWYQQKSSQAPKLLFHYYDKDFNNEADTPDNFQSRRPNTSFCFLDIRSPGLGDTAMYLCATSRDPTGSQETQYFGPGTRLLVL.

This clonotype has ten or more counts. The chain is built from TRBV7-2 and TRBJ1-2, with D unresolved. The V end was cut by 5 bases, the J end by 7 bases, with 17 bases between. The CDR3 is 14 amino acids. CDR1 SGHTA and CDR2 FQGNSA come from the germline V gene. The CDR3 is CASSADPRSFGYTF. DNA of the CDR3: TGTGCCAGCAGCGCAGATCCACGCTCCTTTGGCTACACCTTC.

Remarks on this clonotype: It may be a read error: a sequence one base away is much more abundant. The rearrangement links TRBV7-8 to TRBJ1-2; D is unclear. Per germline, CDR1 SGHVS and CDR2 FQNEAQ. This CDR3 is 14 amino acids long. The CDR3: CASSLASKGYGYIF. For the CDR3, the DNA is TGTGCCAGCAGCTTAGCGAGTAAGGGCTATGGCTACATCTTC.

There are a few counts of this clonotype. The V gene is TRBV9, the J gene TRBJ2-5, with TRBD2 matching 13 bases. Germline V gene data show CDR1 as SGDLS and CDR2 as YYNGEE. This CDR3 contains 16 residues. Germline trimming cut 3 bases from V and 5 bases from J; bases unmatched to any gene: 7. As DNA, the CDR3 is TGTGCCAGCAGCGCTCAACTAGCGGGAGGGGGGGAGACCCAGTACTTC. Residues: CASSAQLAGGGETQYF. The entire variable domain, with the rest obtained from reference TRBV9 and TRBJ2-5, is as follows: DSGVTQTPKHLITATGQRVTLRCSPRSGDLSVYWYQQSLDQGLQFLIQYYNGEERAKGNILERFSAQQFPDLHSELNLSSLELGDSALYFCASSAQLAGGGETQYFGPGTRLLVL.

This clonotype came up many times. The J gene is TRBJ1-5, the V gene TRBV2, with 7 bases identical to TRBD1. Trimming removed 4 bases from V and 7 bases from J; junction bases left unmatched: 7. The CDR3 extends over 14 amino acids. From germline, CDR1 is SNHLY and CDR2 FYNNEI. The CDR3 loop reads CASSADRVLQPQHF. CDR3 bases: TGTGCCAGCAGTGCTGACAGGGTGCTCCAGCCCCAGCATTTT.

Concerning this clonotype: Given a much more abundant clone one base away, this may be a read error. Given the absence of the conserved phenylalanine or tryptophan at the CDR3 end, a read error is likely. The V call is TRBV5-1, the J call TRBJ2-6; possibly TRBD2 for D (5 bases). The CDR3 is 17 residues long. CDR1 is SGHRS and CDR2 is YFSETQ in the germline V gene. Deletions cut 4 bases from V and 1 base from J, with 15 bases between. The CDR3 is CASSPPQTGSGANVLTL. The CDR3 DNA is TGCGCCAGCAGCCCGCCTCAGACGGGGTCTGGGGCCAACGTCCTGACTTTA.

The V call is TRBV12-3 or TRBV12-4, the J call TRBJ2-7; possibly TRBD2 for D (7 bases). V was shortened by 5 bases and J by 7 bases, with 21 bases between the two germline ends. The CDR3 length is 15 residues. CDR3 DNA sequence: TGTGCCAGCAGTCCCCTCGGGGGGCCGTCTACGGAGCAGTACTTC. Encoded protein: CASSPLGGPSTEQYF.

This clonotype was counted many times. The chain recombines TRBV6-2 or TRBV6-3 with TRBJ2-5, with unresolved D. CDR3 length: 14 amino acids. The germline V gene encodes CDR1 MNHEY and CDR2 SVGEGT. The ends were cut back, 2 bases at V and 0 bases at J, with 7 bases in the middle. CDR3 nucleotide sequence: TGTGCCAGCAGTTACGCACAGTACCAAGAGACCCAGTACTTC. Protein: CASSYAQYQETQYF.

This CDR3 is CASSVVTSGIAEQYF. The CDR3 DNA is TGTGCCAGCAGCGTAGTAACTAGCGGGATTGCCGAGCAGTACTTC. The V gene is TRBV9, the J gene TRBJ2-7; 10 bases are a match to TRBD2. Germline-derived CDR1 and CDR2 are SGDLS and YYNGEE. V lost 0 bases to trimming and J lost 6 bases; unmatched junction nucleotides: 6. There are 15 residues in the CDR3.

This clonotype was seen ten or more times. J is TRBJ2-5 and V is TRBV3-1, with D unclear. With 1 base removed from V and 7 bases from J, the gap between germline ends came to 7 bases. CDR3 length: 12 residues. Germline assignment: CDR1 LGHDT and CDR2 YNNKEL (reference sequence). This chain's CDR3 is CASSQGKGTQYF. CDR3 nucleotides: TGTGCCAGCAGCCAAGGAAAGGGGACCCAGTACTTC.